The TCR beta chain under discussion was sequenced for a study of blood T cell repertoires in COVID-19. About the study: Acute-phase and convalescent COVID-19 samples originated in the United States, Italy and Spain. Sample material is recorded as cDNA or gDNA derived from T cells, B-cell-depleted T cells, or PBMCs.

Assay used: immunoSEQ multiplex PCR; TCRdb lists only in-frame clones, some missing. Of roughly 6,800 clones listed, 70% to 90% were seen once; the top ten hold roughly a sixth. CDR1 is SGHTA, CDR2 FQGTGA, per germline. V dropped 1 base and J dropped 5; count of bases not matched to a gene: 5. The CDR3 has 15 amino acids. This chain connects TRBV7-3 to TRBJ2-3, with 8 bases identical to TRBD2. The sequence derives from a human donor in a cohort sampled during active COVID-19. Sequencing was carried out using peripheral blood. The CDR3 nucleotides read TGTGCCAGCAGCTTAATCGGGGGGGCTTTAGATACGCAGTATTTT. Its translation is CASSLIGGALDTQYF.